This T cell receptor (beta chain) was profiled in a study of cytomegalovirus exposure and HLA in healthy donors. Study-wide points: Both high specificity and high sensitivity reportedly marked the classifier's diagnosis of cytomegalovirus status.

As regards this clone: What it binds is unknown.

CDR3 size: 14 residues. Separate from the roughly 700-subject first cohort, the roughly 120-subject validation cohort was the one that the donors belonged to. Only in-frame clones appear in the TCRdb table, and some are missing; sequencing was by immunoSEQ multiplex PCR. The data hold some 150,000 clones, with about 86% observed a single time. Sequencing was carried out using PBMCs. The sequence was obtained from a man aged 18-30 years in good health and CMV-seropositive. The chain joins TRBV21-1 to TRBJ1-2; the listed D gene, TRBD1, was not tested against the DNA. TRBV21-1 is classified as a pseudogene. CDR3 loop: CASSIGTGDYGYTF. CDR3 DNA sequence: TGTGCCAGCAGCATAGGGACAGGGGACTATGGCTACACCTTC.